The 29 T cell receptor beta chains reported below all come from one sample, sequenced in a study of T cells in Graves' hyperthyroidism and ophthalmopathy. What was amplified from RNA transcripts were TCR beta CDR3 regions. When the TCR CDR3 underwent first-round RT-PCR, the HTBI primer set was used. TCRdb recomputed calls from the multiplex PCR reads with MiXCR, one row per CDR3 protein. The sample includes 250,000 to 300,000 distinct CDR3 sequences, roughly 18% of them seen just once. The material sequenced was blood. The source is a man aged 45-60 years with Graves' ophthalmopathy.

The rearrangement uses TRBV24-1 and TRBJ2-1; D is perhaps TRBD1 (5 bases). V was cut by 3 bases and J by 2 bases, with 19 bases left in between. CDR1 and CDR2 from the germline V gene are KGHDR and SFDVKD. The CDR3 covers 18 residues. Written as DNA, the CDR3 is TGTGCCACCAGTGATCCCCCCTCAGGGAAACGACCCTACAATGAGCAGTTCTTC. It specifies CATSDPPSGKRPYNEQFF.

This clonotype was detected many times. The chain is built from TRBV20-1 and TRBJ2-7; TRBD1 might be the D (5 bases). This CDR3 spans 14 amino acids. Germline assignment: CDR1 DFQATT and CDR2 SNEGSKA (reference sequence). Trimming shortened V by 1 base and J by 3 bases, and 13 bases separated the two germline ends. The CDR3 DNA follows: TGCAGTGCTAGAGTATCTGCAGGGTTCTACGAGCAGTACTTC. Translating it yields CSARVSAGFYEQYF.

The chain combines TRBV27 with TRBJ2-1; maybe TRBD1 (6 bases). The CDR3 has 15 amino acids. The V and J ends lost 3 bases and 0 bases respectively, with 9 bases between them. Germline V gene lookup returns CDR1 MNHEY and CDR2 SMNVEV (reference sequence). In DNA form, the CDR3 reads TGTGCCAGCAGTTTGGTGGACAGCTCCTACAATGAGCAGTTCTTC. Translated, it gives CASSLVDSSYNEQFF.

This chain joins TRBV20-1 and TRBJ1-5, with TRBD1 identical over 9 bases. The V gene's germline CDR1 is DFQATT and CDR2 SNEGSKA (reference sequence). Trimming cost V 3 bases and J 7 bases; bases outside gene matches: 10. The CDR3 runs to 15 residues. CDR3 protein: CSARALDRGSQPQHF. The CDR3 nucleotides are TGCAGTGCTAGGGCCCTGGACAGGGGATCCCAGCCCCAGCATTTT.

Worth noting for this clonotype: A much larger clone is a single base away; this may be a read error. The chain carries TRBV6-2 or TRBV6-3 and TRBJ2-1; 12 bases are a match to TRBD2. The length of the CDR3 is 17 residues. After removal of 6 bases from V and 8 bases from J, the junction contained 14 bases not matched to a gene. Germline CDR1 reads MNHEY; CDR2 reads SVGEGT. The CDR3 region has the DNA TGTGCCAGCAGCCATCTGACTAGCGGGAGTATAAGTCATGAGCAGTTCTTC. It specifies CASSHLTSGSISHEQFF.

There are a few counts of this clonotype. V and J are TRBV20-1 and TRBJ2-1; 7 bases agree with TRBD2. V was pared by 5 bases and J by 2 bases, with 15 bases of the junction left unmatched. Germline V gives CDR1 DFQATT, CDR2 SNEGSKA (reference sequence). The CDR3 runs 17 residues. Written as DNA, the CDR3 is TGCAGTGCTGGAGTGGGGACTTTCGGGAGGCCCTACAATGAGCAGTTCTTC. Translation gives CSAGVGTFGRPYNEQFF.

CDR3 sequence reads: CASSLIRNEQFF. The CDR3 DNA reads as TGTGCCAGCAGCTTGATCCGCAATGAGCAGTTCTTC. The chain uses TRBV7-9 and TRBJ2-1; D not certain. The CDR3 is 12 amino acids. Trimming left V 3 bases short and J 6 bases short, with 6 bases between. Germline loops: CDR1 SEHNR, CDR2 FQNEAQ (reference sequence). The variable domain in full, completed from reference TRBV7-9 and TRBJ2-1, reads DTGVSQNPRHKITKRGQNVTFRCDPISEHNRLYWYRQTLGQGPEFLTYFQNEAQLEKSRLLSDRFSAERPKGSFSTLEIQRTEQGDSAMYLCASSLIRNEQFFGPGTRLTVL.

This chain links TRBV9 with TRBJ2-6; perhaps TRBD2 as D (5 bases). CDR3 length: 18 residues. CDR1 is SGDLS and CDR2 is YYNGEE in the germline V gene. The V gene lost 4 bases and the J gene lost 1 base, with 18 bases spanning the gap. The chain's CDR3 is CASSPRDPTWSGANVLTF. The CDR3 nucleotides read TGTGCCAGCAGCCCCCGGGATCCAACGTGGTCTGGGGCCAACGTCCTGACTTTC.

This clonotype was counted many times. The chain uses TRBV20-1 and TRBJ2-3; 10 positions agree with TRBD2. The CDR3 is made up of 16 amino acids. CDR1 is DFQATT, CDR2 SNEGSKA, per germline (reference sequence). With 0 bases clipped from V and 2 bases from J, the junction kept 5 bases outside the gene matches. The CDR3 DNA sequence: TGCAGTGCTAGAGATCAACTAGCGGGGAACACAGATACGCAGTATTTT. Protein sequence: CSARDQLAGNTDTQYF.

The chain recombines TRBV14 with TRBJ2-1, with 9 bases matching TRBD2. CDR3 length: 17 residues. The V gene end was trimmed by 0 bases and the J gene end by 7 bases; junction bases not matched to a gene: 10. Looked up from germline, CDR1 is SGHDN and CDR2 is FVKESK. CDR3 DNA: TGTGCCAGCAGCCAAGAAACTGGTGCGGGAGGGCTTAATGAGCAGTTCTTC. Translating it yields CASSQETGAGGLNEQFF.

At least ten counts were recorded for this clonotype. V is TRBV6-1 and J is TRBJ1-5; 7 bases agree with TRBD1. V shed 10 bases and J 1 base; nucleotides not matched to a gene: 7. The CDR3 has 14 residues. Germline CDR1 MNHNS, CDR2 SASEGT. CDR3: CATKRDSSNQPQHF. CDR3 DNA: TGTGCCACAAAACGGGACAGCAGCAATCAGCCCCAGCATTTT.

V usage is TRBV30 and J usage is TRBJ1-5, with D perhaps matching TRBD1 (6 bases). Germline V CDR1 and CDR2: GTSNPN, SVGIG (reference sequence). The CDR3 spans 13 residues. Trimming took off 5 bases at V and 6 bases at J, with 14 bases between the two ends. CDR3 region: CAWASGESQPQHF. CDR3 coding DNA: TGTGCCTGGGCGTCAGGGGAGAGTCAGCCCCAGCATTTT. Filled out from reference TRBV30 and TRBJ1-5, the complete variable domain reads SQTIHQWPATLVQPVGSPLSLECTVEGTSNPNLYWYRQAAGRGLQLLFYSVGIGQISSEVPQNLSASRPQDRQFILSSKKLLLSDSGFYLCAWASGESQPQHFGDGTRLSIL.

In this sample, this clonotype turned up a few times. V is TRBV7-2 and J is TRBJ2-1; TRBD2 matches 14 bases. The CDR3 extends over 15 amino acids. CDR1 is SGHTA and CDR2 is FQGNSA in the germline V gene. The J segment lost 10 bases and the V segment lost 4 bases, leaving 6 bases of the junction unmatched. In nucleotides, the CDR3 is TGTGCCAGCAGCTACGGACTAGCGGGAGGTGGGGAGCAGTTCTTC. It is translated as CASSYGLAGGGEQFF.

This clonotype came up many times. The CDR3 nucleotides read TGCAGTGCTCACGACATCCACAGGGGGCAGGACGAGCAGTACTTC. It encodes CSAHDIHRGQDEQYF. The chain joins TRBV20-1 to TRBJ2-7, with 9 bases that match TRBD1. This CDR3 contains 15 residues. The germline V gene has CDR1 DFQATT and CDR2 SNEGSKA (reference sequence). After removal of 5 bases from V and 5 bases from J, the junction contained 13 bases not matched to a gene.

This clonotype was found many times. The gene calls are TRBV7-8 and TRBJ1-1; D is ambiguous. The CDR3 is 12 amino acids. V was clipped by 1 base and J by 11 bases, with 11 bases between them. CDR1 SGHVS and CDR2 FQNEAQ come from the germline V gene. The CDR3 DNA sequence: TGTGCCAGCAGCTTAGGGGGTCCTTTGGCTTTCTTT. This encodes CASSLGGPLAFF.

This clonotype has just a few counts. The rearrangement links TRBV11-2 to TRBJ2-1; the match to TRBD1 covers 9 bases. Germline lookup yields CDR1 SGHAT and CDR2 FQNNGV. V lost 5 bases, J lost 5 bases, and 7 bases stayed unmatched. The length of the CDR3 is 15 residues. CDR3 sequence: CASSPGTGNNNEQFF. CDR3 sequence (DNA): TGTGCCAGCAGCCCTGGGACAGGGAATAACAATGAGCAGTTCTTC.

This clonotype was observed at least ten times. V usage is TRBV28 and J usage is TRBJ2-1; D gene unclear. The CDR3 spans 15 residues. Germline-derived CDR1 and CDR2 are MDHEN and SYDVKM. Trimming took off 7 bases at V and 0 bases at J, with 13 bases between the two ends. The CDR3 is CASTPTLTSYNEQFF. CDR3 bases: TGTGCCAGCACCCCGACTCTAACCTCCTACAATGAGCAGTTCTTC.

This clonotype has at least ten counts. The J gene is TRBJ2-1, the V gene TRBV3-1; 9 bases map to TRBD1. V lost 3 bases, J lost 1 base, and 10 bases stayed unmatched. CDR1 is LGHDT, CDR2 YNNKEL, per germline (reference sequence). This CDR3 contains 18 residues. The CDR3 loop reads CASSQIAAGTGSYNEQFF. CDR3 sequence (DNA): TGTGCCAGCAGCCAGATAGCGGCCGGGACAGGGTCCTACAATGAGCAGTTCTTC.

This clonotype came up many times. The genes are TRBV5-1 and TRBJ2-1; 7 nucleotides line up with TRBD1. Germline V CDR1 and CDR2: SGHRS, YFSETQ. The V and J ends lost 4 bases and 1 base, in that order; junction bases with no gene match: 2. The CDR3 contains 14 residues. The CDR3 coding sequence is TGCGCCAGCAGCGGGGGACAGTCCTACAATGAGCAGTTCTTC. Its translation: CASSGGQSYNEQFF.

This clonotype showed up many times. V usage is TRBV7-9 and J usage is TRBJ2-7; 7 nucleotides agree with TRBD1. The germline CDR1 and CDR2 sequences are SEHNR and FQNEAQ (reference sequence). Losses at the gene ends were 4 bases for V and 0 bases for J; bases not matched to a gene: 9. CDR3 length equals 16 residues. CDR3 coding DNA: TGTGCCAGCAGCTCTAGACAGGGCGAGGACTCCTACGAGCAGTACTTC. Translation: CASSSRQGEDSYEQYF.

V and J are TRBV7-6 and TRBJ1-4; 10 nucleotides agree with TRBD1. Looked up from germline, CDR1 is SGHVS and CDR2 is FNYEAQ. V shed 5 bases and J 6 bases; nucleotides not matched to a gene: 3. The CDR3 is 14 amino acids. The DNA for the CDR3 is TGTGCCAGCAGCCCGGGACAGGGGCATGAAAAACTGTTTTTT. Translated, it gives CASSPGQGHEKLFF.

This clonotype has a handful of counts. The chain has TRBV19 and TRBJ2-7; D is unresolved. The CDR3 is 14 amino acids. Trimming shortened V by 7 bases and J by 0 bases, and 13 bases separated the two germline ends. Germline V CDR1 and CDR2: LNHDA, SQIVND (reference sequence). In DNA form, the CDR3 reads TGTGCCAGTAAGACTGCGGCTGGCTCCTACGAGCAGTACTTC. Its translation: CASKTAAGSYEQYF.

In its sample, this clonotype was seen a few times. CDR3 region: CASSPQDGQPQHF. Here the CDR3 DNA reads TGTGCCAGCTCACCACAGGATGGTCAGCCCCAGCATTTT. The chain is built from TRBV18 and TRBJ1-5; D gene uncertain. The germline V and J ends were trimmed by 1 base and 6 bases, with 7 bases remaining between them. The CDR3 spans 13 residues. Germline values: CDR1 KGHSH, CDR2 LQKENI.

This clonotype turned up a few times. The chain carries TRBV20-1 and TRBJ2-7; D is perhaps TRBD1 or TRBD2 (5 bases each). The V end was cut by 5 bases, the J end by 2 bases, with 13 bases between. CDR1 and CDR2 from the germline V gene are DFQATT and SNEGSKA (reference sequence). The CDR3 length is 13 residues. This CDR3 reads CSAGTGPAYEQYF. The DNA of the CDR3 is TGCAGTGCTGGTACGGGACCAGCCTACGAGCAGTACTTC.

In this sample, this clonotype turned up a few times. The chain has TRBV12-3 or TRBV12-4 and TRBJ1-2; 8 bases line up with TRBD1. The ends lost 3 bases at V and 8 bases at J; junction bases unmatched: 2. CDR3 size: 12 residues. The CDR3 spells CASSFSGGGYTF. The CDR3 nucleotides are TGTGCCAGCAGTTTTTCAGGGGGCGGCTACACCTTC.

This clonotype was observed a few times. The chain couples TRBV20-1 to TRBJ2-3; 12 bases are a match to TRBD2. Germline V gene data show CDR1 as DFQATT and CDR2 as SNEGSKA (reference sequence). Losses at the gene ends were 5 bases for V and 0 bases for J; bases not matched to a gene: 15. This CDR3 contains 19 residues. The CDR3 is CSAPSFRLAGATSTDTQYF. The CDR3 DNA reads TGCAGTGCTCCAAGTTTCCGACTAGCGGGAGCGACTAGCACAGATACGCAGTATTTT.

This clonotype was seen a handful of times. The chain is built from TRBV7-9 and TRBJ2-7, with D perhaps given as TRBD1 or TRBD2 (5 bases each). V gave up 8 bases and J gave up 0 bases, with 8 bases separating them. Per the germline V gene, CDR1 is SEHNR and CDR2 is FQNEAQ (reference sequence). The length of the CDR3 is 12 residues. CDR3 sequence (DNA): TGTGCCAGCGGGACGGACTCCTACGAGCAGTACTTC. Translated, it gives CASGTDSYEQYF.

This clonotype was observed many times. This chain connects TRBV20-1 to TRBJ2-5, with TRBD2 matching 9 bases. V dropped 0 bases and J dropped 4; count of bases not matched to a gene: 12. Germline CDR1 DFQATT, CDR2 SNEGSKA (reference sequence). The CDR3 contains 17 residues. CDR3 in amino acids: CSARDLPGTSKGETQYF. DNA for the CDR3: TGCAGTGCTAGAGATCTCCCCGGGACTAGCAAGGGAGAGACCCAGTACTTC.

The genes are TRBV27 and TRBJ2-6; a possible D gene is TRBD1 (5 bases). V was clipped by 6 bases and J by 0 bases, with 18 bases between them. The CDR3 runs to 18 residues. The germline V gene encodes CDR1 MNHEY and CDR2 SMNVEV (reference sequence). CDR3 sequence reads: CASSPQGRISSGANVLTF. In DNA form, the CDR3 reads TGTGCCAGCAGCCCCCAGGGAAGGATTAGCTCTGGGGCCAACGTCCTGACTTTC.